This is a list of T cell receptor beta chains from one sample in a study of T cell responses to AZD1222 COVID-19 vaccine. Here immunoSEQ multiplex PCR was the method, and the copy in TCRdb shows in-frame clones only, minus some. The table shows 50,000 or so clones, with 60% to 80% occurring only once. Material: peripheral blood, obtained 28 days after the second AZD1222 dose. The receptors stem from an adult who received the AZD1222 COVID-19 vaccine. The CDR3 runs from the conserved cysteine through the conserved F or W. The D gene is left open where the match is weak. Rows may omit the clone size; those that give it use once, few, many or a size class.

clone size | J gene | V gene | D gene | CDR3 protein | CDR3 DNA
few | TRBJ2-3 | TRBV7-2 | TRBD1 | CASSLVFRTGNTDTQYF | TGTGCCAGCAGCTTAGTCTTCAGGACAGGGAACACAGATACGCAGTATTTT
- | TRBJ1-2 | TRBV10-1 | TRBD1 | CASTGRGLLGGYTF | TGCGCCAGCACGGGCAGGGGGCTTTTAGGTGGCTACACCTTC
few | TRBJ1-5 | TRBV2 | - | CASSEGMAGNQPQHF | TGTGCCAGCAGTGAAGGGATGGCAGGGAATCAGCCCCAGCATTTT
- | TRBJ2-2 | TRBV7-3 | TRBD1 | CASSRTGVSGELFF | TGTGCCAGCAGCCGGACAGGGGTCTCCGGGGAGCTGTTTTTT
- | TRBJ1-2 | TRBV18 | - | CASSLSEHLRHAYGYTF | TGTGCCAGCTCACTTTCAGAACACCTCAGGCATGCCTATGGCTACACCTTC
- | TRBJ2-3 | TRBV28 | - | CASSLAGTTDTQYF | TGTGCCAGCAGTTTAGCTGGGACCACAGATACGCAGTATTTT
- | TRBJ2-3 | TRBV19 | - | CASRLRGADTQYF | TGTGCCAGTAGATTAAGGGGCGCCGATACGCAGTATTTT
few | TRBJ2-5 | TRBV7-9 | - | CASSLVETQYF | TGTGCCAGCAGCTTAGTCGAGACCCAGTACTTC
few | TRBJ1-3 | TRBV7-2 | - | CASSLNTIGNTIYF | TGTGCCAGCAGCCTAAATACCATTGGAAACACCATATATTTT
once | TRBJ1-5 | TRBV19 | - | CASTPQGQFSYQPQHF | TGTGCCAGTACCCCACAGGGCCAGTTCTCTTATCAGCCCCAGCATTTT
- | TRBJ1-2 | TRBV6-1 | TRBD1 | CASSDARTGENYGYTF | TGTGCCAGCAGTGATGCCAGGACAGGGGAAAACTATGGCTACACCTTC
- | TRBJ1-4 | TRBV7-6 | - | CASSLLSSQGANEKLFF | TGTGCCAGCAGCCTCCTGAGTAGCCAAGGGGCTAATGAAAAACTGTTTTTT
few | TRBJ1-6 | TRBV27 | - | CASSPGSYNSPLHF | TGTGCCAGCAGTCCAGGCTCCTATAATTCACCCCTCCACTTT
- | TRBJ1-2 | TRBV28 | - | CASSFQGFYGYTF | TGTGCCAGCAGTTTTCAGGGGTTCTATGGCTACACCTTC
- | TRBJ2-2 | TRBV6-2/TRBV6-3 | - | CASSWGPPGELFF | TGTGCCAGCAGTTGGGGACCACCCGGGGAGCTGTTTTTT
- | TRBJ2-7 | TRBV24-1 | - | CATSDPTSSHEQYF | TGTGCCACCAGTGACCCGACAAGTAGCCACGAGCAGTACTTC
- | TRBJ1-3 | TRBV3-1/TRBV3-2 | TRBD1 | CASRLSTGGFGNTIYF | TGTGCCAGCAGACTGTCGACAGGGGGCTTTGGAAACACCATATATTTT
- | TRBJ2-5 | TRBV10-3 | - | CATQTAGSSETQYF | TGTGCCACCCAGACAGCGGGTTCCTCTGAGACCCAGTACTTC
- | TRBJ2-1 | TRBV3-1/TRBV3-2 | TRBD2 | CASSQDPRLAGGPFEQFF | TGTGCCAGCAGCCAAGATCCCCGACTAGCGGGGGGGCCCTTTGAGCAGTTCTTC
once | TRBJ2-5 | TRBV28 | TRBD2 | CASSLWGTSGSETQYF | TGTGCCAGCAGTTTATGGGGGACTAGCGGGAGTGAGACCCAGTACTTC
- | TRBJ2-3 | TRBV3-1/TRBV3-2 | TRBD2 | CASSQGREGLNF | TGTGCCAGCAGCCAAGGTCGGGAGGGCTTGAATTTT
once | TRBJ2-1 | TRBV4-1 | TRBD2 | CASSSGAGVGNEQFF | TGCGCCAGCAGCTCCGGGGCGGGAGTTGGAAATGAGCAGTTCTTC
- | TRBJ2-7 | TRBV27 | TRBD2 | CASSSKGNSGTTYEQYF | TGTGCCAGCAGTTCTAAGGGTAATAGCGGGACTACCTACGAGCAGTACTTC
- | TRBJ1-2 | TRBV6-5 | - | CASRGGTTYGYTF | TGTGCCAGCAGGGGGGGCACAACCTATGGCTACACCTTC
- | TRBJ1-5 | TRBV6-6 | TRBD1 | CASSGQNSNQPQHF | TGTGCCAGCTCGGGACAGAATAGCAATCAGCCCCAGCATTTT
- | TRBJ2-1 | TRBV7-8 | - | CASSPDNNEQFF | TGTGCCAGCAGCCCCGATAACAATGAGCAGTTCTTC
- | TRBJ1-1 | TRBV7-9 | - | CASSLVDSATEAFF | TGTGCCAGCAGCTTAGTCGATTCAGCGACTGAAGCTTTCTTT
- | TRBJ1-2 | TRBV20-1 | - | CIGKGDMYTF | TGCATTGGAAAAGGGGATATGTACACCTTC
once | TRBJ2-7 | TRBV6-5 | - | CASSYPDLVALYEQYF | TGTGCCAGCAGTTACCCTGACTTGGTGGCGCTTTACGAGCAGTACTTC
large | TRBJ2-5 | TRBV5-4 | - | CASSWDGAGGETQYF | TGTGCCAGCAGCTGGGACGGGGCCGGGGGAGAGACCCAGTACTTC
once | TRBJ1-6 | TRBV5-4 | - | CASSLAGLPNSPLHF | TGTGCCAGCAGCTTGGCCGGGTTACCGAATTCACCCCTCCACTTT
- | TRBJ1-3 | TRBV4-1 | - | CASSQDLVSGNTIYF | TGCGCCAGCAGCCAAGATTTAGTCTCTGGAAACACCATATATTTT
- | TRBJ1-1 | TRBV6-1 | - | CAAGGLNAEAFF | TGTGCCGCCGGGGGCCTGAATGCTGAAGCTTTCTTT
- | TRBJ1-2 | TRBV5-1 | TRBD1 | CASSPGQEIYGYTF | TGCGCCAGCAGCCCGGGACAGGAAATTTATGGCTACACCTTC
- | TRBJ1-5 | TRBV29-1 | - | CSVEGGGGQPQHF | TGCAGCGTTGAGGGGGGAGGAGGCCAGCCCCAGCATTTT
- | TRBJ2-6 | TRBV19 | - | CASRQRAGANVLTF | TGTGCCAGCCGACAGCGTGCTGGGGCCAACGTCCTGACTTTC
- | TRBJ1-1 | TRBV5-5 | TRBD1 | CASSTTGTGVLNTEAFF | TGTGCCAGCAGCACAACCGGGACAGGGGTCTTGAACACTGAAGCTTTCTTT
- | TRBJ2-1 | TRBV7-8 | - | CASSLNPNEQFF | TGTGCCAGCAGCTTAAATCCAAATGAGCAGTTCTTC